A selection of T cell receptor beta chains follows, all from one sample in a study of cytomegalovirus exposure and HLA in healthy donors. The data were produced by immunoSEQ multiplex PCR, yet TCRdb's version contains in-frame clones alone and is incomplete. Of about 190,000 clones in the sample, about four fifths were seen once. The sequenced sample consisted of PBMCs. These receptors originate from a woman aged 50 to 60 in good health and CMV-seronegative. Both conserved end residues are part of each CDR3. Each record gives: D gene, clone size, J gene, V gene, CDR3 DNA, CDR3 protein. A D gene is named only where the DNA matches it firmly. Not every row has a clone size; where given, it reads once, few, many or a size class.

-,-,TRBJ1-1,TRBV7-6,TGTGCCAGCAGTCCACAGCCGACTGAAGCTTTCTTT,CASSPQPTEAFF
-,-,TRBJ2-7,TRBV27,TGTGCCAGCGGGGACAACGAGCAGTACTTC,CASGDNEQYF
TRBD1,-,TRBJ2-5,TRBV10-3,TGTGCCATCAGGGAACAGGGGGAGACCCAGTACTTC,CAIREQGETQYF
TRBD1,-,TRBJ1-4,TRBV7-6,TGTGCCAGCAGCGCCCGGGACAGGGGGTTATCTAATGAAAAACTGTTTTTT,CASSARDRGLSNEKLFF
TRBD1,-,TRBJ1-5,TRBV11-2,TGTGCCAGCAGCCTAACCGGGACAGGGCTCAATCAGCCCCAGCATTTT,CASSLTGTGLNQPQHF
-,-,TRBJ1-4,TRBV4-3,TGCGCCAGCAGCCAAGTGGGGAGTGAAAAACTGTTTTTT,CASSQVGSEKLFF
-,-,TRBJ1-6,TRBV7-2,TGTGCCAGCAGCTTATCACAGGGTAATTCACCCCTCCACTTT,CASSLSQGNSPLHF
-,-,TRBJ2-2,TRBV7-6,TGTGCCAGCAGCTTATCCCTTAGTGGGGGCGCAGAAAGAAGGGAGCTGTTTTTT,CASSLSLSGGAERRELFF
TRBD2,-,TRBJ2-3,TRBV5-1,TGCGCCAGCAGCTCGCTAGCGGGAGGGTTGGGCACAGATACGCAGTATTTT,CASSSLAGGLGTDTQYF
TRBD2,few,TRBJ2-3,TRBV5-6,TGTGCCAGCAGCGCTGGGACTAGCGGAGATACGCAGTATTTT,CASSAGTSGDTQYF
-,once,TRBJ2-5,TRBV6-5,TGTGCCAGCAGCCTAGGGGGGGGAGGGGAGACCCAGTACTTC,CASSLGGGGETQYF
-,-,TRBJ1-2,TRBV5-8,TGTGCCAGCAGCCTTCCGAGGGTCAGTAACTATGGCTACACCTTC,CASSLPRVSNYGYTF
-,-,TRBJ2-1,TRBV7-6,TGTGCCAGCAGCCCAGTCGAGTACGGACAATCCTACAATGAGCAGTTCTTC,CASSPVEYGQSYNEQFF
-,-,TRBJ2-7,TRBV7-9,TGTTCCAGCAGCTTAGGAGGGATCGAGCAGTACTTC,CSSSLGGIEQYF
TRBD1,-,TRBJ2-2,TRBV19,TGTGCCAGTAGTGTCCCGGGACAGGGGGCCGGCGGGGAGCTGTTTTTT,CASSVPGQGAGGELFF
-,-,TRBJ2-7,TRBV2,TGTGCCAGCAGTGAAGCGCACCGGGGGACCCGTGAGCAGTACTTC,CASSEAHRGTREQYF
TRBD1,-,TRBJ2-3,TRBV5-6,TGTGCCAGCAGCTGGACGGCTAGCAGGGGGCCAGATACGCAGTATTTT,CASSWTASRGPDTQYF
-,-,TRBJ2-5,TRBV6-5,TGTGCCAGCCGAGGGAATACCCAAGAGACCCAGTACTTC,CASRGNTQETQYF
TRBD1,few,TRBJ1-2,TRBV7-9,TGTGCCAGCAGCTTAAAGGAGGGGGCGAATGGCTACACCTTC,CASSLKEGANGYTF
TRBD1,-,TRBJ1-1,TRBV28,TGTGCCAGCAGTGTAACAGGGGAGTTAGAAGCTTTCTTT,CASSVTGELEAFF
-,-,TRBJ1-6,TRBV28,TGTGCCAGCAGTTTAGTTCTCGGGTTAGGGGCTAATTCACCCCTCCACTTT,CASSLVLGLGANSPLHF
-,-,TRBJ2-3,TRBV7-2,TGTGCCAGCAGCTTAGCGGCTAGTAAGACAGATACGCAGTATTTT,CASSLAASKTDTQYF